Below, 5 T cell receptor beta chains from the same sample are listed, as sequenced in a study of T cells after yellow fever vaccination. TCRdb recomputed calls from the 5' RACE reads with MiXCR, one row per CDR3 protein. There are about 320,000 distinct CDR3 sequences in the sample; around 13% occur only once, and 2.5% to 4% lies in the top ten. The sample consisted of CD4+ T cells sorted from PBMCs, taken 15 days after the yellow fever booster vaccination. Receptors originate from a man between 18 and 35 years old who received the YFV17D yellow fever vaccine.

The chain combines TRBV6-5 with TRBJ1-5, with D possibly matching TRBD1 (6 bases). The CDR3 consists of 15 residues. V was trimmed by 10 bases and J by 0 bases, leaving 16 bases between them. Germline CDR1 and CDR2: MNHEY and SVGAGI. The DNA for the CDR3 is TGTGCCACCTCCCGGGGGGCTTTTAGCAATCAGCCCCAGCATTTT. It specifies CATSRGAFSNQPQHF.

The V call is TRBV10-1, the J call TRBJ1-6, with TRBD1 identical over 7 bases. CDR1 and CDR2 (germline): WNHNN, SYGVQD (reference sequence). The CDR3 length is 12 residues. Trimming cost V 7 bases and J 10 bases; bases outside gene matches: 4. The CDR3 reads CASNRGGSPLHF. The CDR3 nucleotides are TGCGCCAGCAACAGGGGCGGGTCACCCCTCCACTTT.

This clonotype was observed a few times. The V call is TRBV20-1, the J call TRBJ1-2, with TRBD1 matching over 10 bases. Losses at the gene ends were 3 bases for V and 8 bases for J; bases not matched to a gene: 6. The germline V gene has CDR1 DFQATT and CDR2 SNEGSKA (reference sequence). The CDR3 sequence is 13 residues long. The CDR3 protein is CSASDRGLGGYTF. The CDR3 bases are TGCAGTGCTAGTGACAGGGGGCTAGGCGGCTACACCTTC.

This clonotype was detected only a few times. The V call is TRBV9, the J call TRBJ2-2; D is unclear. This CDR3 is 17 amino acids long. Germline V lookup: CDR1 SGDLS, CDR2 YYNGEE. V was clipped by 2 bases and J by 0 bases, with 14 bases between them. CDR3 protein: CASSVSPEVANTGELFF. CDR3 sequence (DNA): TGTGCCAGCAGCGTTTCCCCCGAGGTGGCGAACACCGGGGAGCTGTTTTTT.

DNA of the CDR3: TGTGCCAGCTCATCATGGGCAGTAAACACTGAAGCTTTCTTT. Amino acids: CASSSWAVNTEAFF. The chain has TRBV18 and TRBJ1-1; no reliable D call. Germline assignment: CDR1 KGHSH and CDR2 LQKENI. The CDR3 is made up of 14 amino acids. V was trimmed by 5 bases and J by 2 bases, leaving 12 bases between them.